Below are 3 T cell receptor beta chains sequenced from a single sample in a study of T cells in Graves' hyperthyroidism and ophthalmopathy. What was amplified from RNA transcripts were TCR beta CDR3 regions. HTBI primers were the set used in a first-round RT-PCR of the TCR CDR3. TCRdb re-analysed the multiplex PCR reads in MiXCR, keeping a single row per CDR3 protein. The table records approximately 740,000 distinct CDR3 sequences, around 15% of them present only once. The source material was blood. The source is a woman aged 18 to 35 with Graves' hyperthyroidism.

The chain combines TRBV7-9 with TRBJ2-5; D remains ambiguous. Trimming removed 6 bases at V and 5 bases at J, with 10 bases between. Germline V gene sequence: CDR1 SEHNR, CDR2 FQNEAQ (reference sequence). This CDR3 comprises 12 residues. CDR3 residues: CASRFALETQYF. The CDR3 nucleotides read TGTGCCAGCAGATTTGCATTGGAGACCCAGTACTTC. The full variable domain, in which reference TRBV7-9 and TRBJ2-5 provide the parts outside the CDR3, is DTGVSQNPRHKITKRGQNVTFRCDPISEHNRLYWYRQTLGQGPEFLTYFQNEAQLEKSRLLSDRFSAERPKGSFSTLEIQRTEQGDSAMYLCASRFALETQYFGPGTRLLVL.

In its sample, this clonotype was seen many times. The chain recombines TRBV3-1 with TRBJ2-3; D possibly corresponds to TRBD2 (6 bases). The CDR3 runs to 12 residues. CDR1 is LGHDT, CDR2 YNNKEL, per germline (reference sequence). The V end lost 10 bases, the J end lost 2 bases, and 10 bases lay between the germline ends. Here the CDR3 reads CATGRVTDTQYF. CDR3 coding DNA: TGTGCCACCGGGAGAGTCACAGATACGCAGTATTTT.

CDR3 DNA: TGTGCCTGGGATGCGGGACTAGGGTCCTACGAGCAGTACTTC. Translating it yields CAWDAGLGSYEQYF. The chain is built from TRBV30 and TRBJ2-7, with 8 bases that match TRBD2. The CDR3 has 14 amino acids. The V gene's germline CDR1 is GTSNPN and CDR2 SVGIG (reference sequence). With V trimmed by 5 bases and J by 1 base, 7 bases remained unmatched.